This is a list of T cell receptor beta chains from one sample in a study of T cells after yellow fever vaccination. TCRdb used MiXCR to reprocess the 5' RACE reads, holding one entry per CDR3 protein. Of 150,000 to 200,000 distinct CDR3 sequences detected, roughly 11% appear once; the ten largest clones hold 35% to 40%. Sequences were derived from CD8+ T cells sorted from PBMCs, sampled 15 days after the yellow fever booster vaccination. These receptors originate from a man aged 18-30 years who received the YFV17D yellow fever vaccine. The CDR3 runs from the conserved cysteine through the conserved F or W. A D gene is named only where the DNA matches it firmly. Rows may omit the clone size; those that give it use once, few, many or a size class.

clone size | J gene | D gene | V gene | CDR3 protein | CDR3 DNA
many | TRBJ1-5 | - | TRBV20-1 | CSALSGSENQPQHF | TGCAGTGCCCTTTCGGGCTCTGAAAATCAGCCCCAGCATTTT
- | TRBJ2-3 | TRBD1 | TRBV5-1 | CASSLAGQWHADTQYF | TGCGCCAGCAGCTTGGCGGGACAGTGGCACGCAGATACGCAGTATTTT
- | TRBJ2-4 | - | TRBV7-9 | CASSLAANPKNIQYF | TGTGCCAGCAGCTTAGCGGCAAATCCCAAAAACATTCAGTACTTC
many | TRBJ2-3 | - | TRBV4-1 | CASNPSEGTDTQYF | TGCGCCAGCAATCCTAGCGAAGGAACAGATACGCAGTATTTT
- | TRBJ1-1 | - | TRBV5-6 | CASSLPMGVPTEAFF | TGTGCCAGCAGCCTCCCGATGGGGGTCCCGACTGAAGCTTTCTTT
- | TRBJ1-2 | TRBD1 | TRBV4-1 | CASSQEGRGYGYTF | TGCGCCAGCAGCCAAGAAGGCAGGGGGTATGGCTACACCTTC
- | TRBJ1-1 | - | TRBV7-3 | CASSPTSLFAFF | TGTGCCAGCAGCCCAACGAGTTTGTTCGCTTTCTTT
- | TRBJ2-3 | TRBD2 | TRBV6-1 | CASSSGAVDTQYF | TGTGCCAGCAGTAGCGGGGCTGTAGATACGCAGTATTTT
few | TRBJ2-7 | TRBD1 | TRBV4-1 | CASSPGQDIREQYF | TGCGCCAGCAGCCCCGGACAGGACATACGGGAGCAGTACTTC
few | TRBJ2-7 | - | TRBV29-1 | CSVTSSGHAYEQYF | TGCAGCGTCACCTCTTCGGGCCATGCCTACGAGCAGTACTTC
- | TRBJ2-1 | TRBD2 | TRBV5-1 | CASSSGTSLGNRQFF | TGCGCCAGCAGCTCCGGGACTAGTTTAGGGAATAGGCAGTTCTTC
- | TRBJ2-6 | TRBD1 | TRBV5-1 | CASTKTGDLWANVLTF | TGCGCCAGCACTAAGACAGGGGACCTTTGGGCCAACGTCCTGACTTTC
- | TRBJ2-1 | TRBD2 | TRBV5-1 | CASSSLAAPYNEQFF | TGCGCCAGCAGCTCCCTAGCGGCCCCCTACAATGAGCAGTTCTTC
- | TRBJ2-5 | TRBD1 | TRBV29-1 | CSFLQGAGETQYF | TGCAGCTTCCTTCAGGGGGCTGGGGAGACCCAGTACTTC
many | TRBJ1-5 | - | TRBV25-1 | CASSQLNQPQHF | TGTGCCAGCAGTCAGCTCAATCAGCCCCAGCATTTT
- | TRBJ2-3 | TRBD2 | TRBV7-9 | CASSLIISGGADTQYF | TGTGCCAGCAGCTTAATTATTAGCGGGGGTGCAGATACGCAGTATTTT
- | TRBJ2-4 | TRBD2 | TRBV4-3 | CASSQDGGGATKNIQYF | TGCGCCAGCAGCCAAGATGGCGGGGGGGCGACCAAAAACATTCAGTACTTC
- | TRBJ2-7 | - | TRBV10-3 | CAISGRIYEQYF | TGTGCCATCAGTGGTCGGATCTACGAGCAGTACTTC
few | TRBJ2-7 | - | TRBV9 | CASSGQSRYEQYF | TGTGCCAGCAGCGGACAGTCCCGCTACGAGCAGTACTTC
few | TRBJ2-7 | TRBD2 | TRBV6-5 | CASRSGLAYEQYF | TGTGCCAGCAGGTCCGGACTAGCCTACGAGCAGTACTTC
- | TRBJ2-1 | - | TRBV29-1 | CSVESDEQFF | TGCAGCGTTGAATCTGATGAGCAGTTCTTC
- | TRBJ2-2 | - | TRBV4-2 | CASSQDLVRGKNTGELFF | TGTGCCAGCAGCCAAGATCTCGTGAGGGGAAAGAACACCGGGGAGCTGTTTTTT
few | TRBJ2-1 | - | TRBV6-2/TRBV6-3 | CASSAVRVEQFF | TGTGCCAGCAGTGCGGTTAGGGTTGAGCAGTTCTTC
few | TRBJ1-6 | TRBD1 | TRBV7-9 | CASSRPGTGSVYNSPLHF | TGTGCCAGCAGCCGCCCCGGGACAGGGAGTGTCTATAATTCACCCCTCCACTTT
few | TRBJ2-3 | - | TRBV6-6 | CASSYLGTDTQYF | TGTGCCAGCAGTTACTTGGGAACAGATACGCAGTATTTT
- | TRBJ2-2 | - | TRBV27 | CASSLPGAGELFF | TGTGCCAGCAGTTTACCTGGGGCCGGGGAGCTGTTTTTT
many | TRBJ2-4 | - | TRBV29-1 | CSVEKAPQNIQYF | TGCAGCGTTGAAAAGGCACCTCAAAACATTCAGTACTTC
- | TRBJ2-6 | - | TRBV6-2/TRBV6-3 | CASSYPDAYSGANVLTF | TGTGCCAGCAGTTACCCGGACGCGTACTCTGGGGCCAACGTCCTGACTTTC
few | TRBJ2-2 | - | TRBV6-5 | CASSYSASRGTGELFF | TGTGCCAGCAGTTACTCGGCTTCGCGTGGCACCGGGGAGCTGTTTTTT
- | TRBJ2-1 | - | TRBV20-1 | CSARDNSNSYNEQFF | TGCAGTGCTAGAGATAACTCGAACTCCTACAATGAGCAGTTCTTC
- | TRBJ1-3 | - | TRBV10-3 | CAISGGRISGNTIYF | TGTGCCATCAGTGGGGGGCGAATCTCTGGAAACACCATATATTTT
many | TRBJ2-7 | - | TRBV4-3 | CASSQVAGDHREQYF | TGCGCCAGCAGCCAAGTAGCCGGCGACCATAGGGAGCAGTACTTC
few | TRBJ2-3 | TRBD2 | TRBV2 | CASSDPGTSSGDTQYF | TGTGCCAGCAGTGACCCAGGGACTAGCAGCGGAGATACGCAGTATTTT
few | TRBJ2-5 | TRBD1 | TRBV6-5 | CASSLQGAGETQYF | TGTGCCAGCAGTCTACAGGGGGCGGGGGAGACCCAGTACTTC
many | TRBJ1-2 | - | TRBV27 | CASSLADGYGYTF | TGTGCCAGCAGTTTAGCGGACGGTTATGGCTACACCTTC
- | TRBJ2-1 | - | TRBV4-1 | CASSPPHSNNEQFF | TGCGCCAGCAGCCCCCCCCACAGCAACAATGAGCAGTTCTTC
- | TRBJ1-1 | - | TRBV11-2 | CASSLDSLMNTEAFF | TGTGCCAGCAGCTTAGACAGCCTTATGAACACTGAAGCTTTCTTT
few | TRBJ2-7 | - | TRBV7-2 | CASSPLTHTHEQYF | TGTGCCAGCAGCCCACTAACTCACACTCACGAGCAGTACTTC
few | TRBJ2-1 | TRBD2 | TRBV5-1 | CASSSGLAGGPYNEQFF | TGCGCCAGCAGCTCCGGACTAGCGGGGGGGCCGTACAATGAGCAGTTCTTC
few | TRBJ2-2 | - | TRBV4-3 | CASSQVQGPGELFF | TGCGCCAGCAGCCAAGTACAGGGCCCCGGGGAGCTGTTTTTT
- | TRBJ2-2 | - | TRBV6-6 | CASSKDYAGELFF | TGTGCCAGCAGCAAGGACTACGCCGGGGAGCTGTTTTTT
many | TRBJ2-1 | TRBD1 | TRBV15 | CATSRGQGAYNEQFF | TGTGCCACCAGCAGGGGACAGGGGGCCTACAATGAGCAGTTCTTC
- | TRBJ2-3 | TRBD2 | TRBV20-1 | CSADGLAGPGPDTQYF | TGCAGTGCAGACGGACTAGCGGGTCCAGGACCAGATACGCAGTATTTT
- | TRBJ2-7 | TRBD2 | TRBV5-1 | CASSLEASGAVYEQYF | TGCGCCAGCAGCTTGGAGGCTAGCGGGGCGGTATACGAGCAGTACTTC
- | TRBJ2-1 | TRBD2 | TRBV27 | CASSLSLAGAYNEQFF | TGTGCCAGCAGTTTATCGCTAGCGGGGGCATACAATGAGCAGTTCTTC
many | TRBJ2-5 | - | TRBV5-1 | CASSLENRETQYF | TGCGCCAGCAGCTTGGAAAACAGAGAGACCCAGTACTTC
- | TRBJ2-1 | - | TRBV6-2/TRBV6-3 | CASSYENYNEQFF | TGTGCCAGCAGTTACGAGAATTACAATGAGCAGTTCTTC
many | TRBJ2-1 | - | TRBV19 | CASSIFQVGSYNEQFF | TGTGCCAGTAGTATTTTCCAGGTCGGCTCCTACAATGAGCAGTTCTTC
many | TRBJ2-7 | TRBD1 | TRBV4-3 | CASSPGTGLYEQYF | TGCGCCAGCAGCCCCGGGACAGGTCTGTACGAGCAGTACTTC
- | TRBJ1-2 | TRBD1 | TRBV11-2 | CASSFSPRDSYGYTF | TGTGCCAGCAGCTTTTCCCCGCGGGACAGCTATGGCTACACCTTC
few | TRBJ2-7 | - | TRBV7-9 | CASGAGEDEQYF | TGTGCCAGCGGAGCAGGGGAGGACGAGCAGTACTTC
- | TRBJ2-3 | TRBD2 | TRBV9 | CASSVEASGGDTQYF | TGTGCCAGCAGCGTAGAGGCTAGCGGGGGAGATACGCAGTATTTT
many | TRBJ2-5 | TRBD1 | TRBV4-1 | CASSQEWQGALETQYF | TGCGCCAGCAGCCAAGAGTGGCAGGGGGCTTTAGAGACCCAGTACTTC
- | TRBJ2-5 | - | TRBV19 | CASSNYGLVEETQYF | TGTGCCAGTAGTAACTACGGACTCGTGGAGGAGACCCAGTACTTC
- | TRBJ1-1 | - | TRBV19 | CASSLEDLVGTEAFF | TGTGCCAGTAGTCTGGAGGATCTTGTTGGGACTGAAGCTTTCTTT
many | TRBJ1-5 | - | TRBV9 | CASPLAKGGNQPQHF | TGTGCCAGCCCGTTGGCCAAGGGAGGCAATCAGCCCCAGCATTTT
few | TRBJ2-5 | TRBD1 | TRBV9 | CASSLGTVPQETQYF | TGTGCCAGCAGCTTAGGGACAGTCCCCCAAGAGACCCAGTACTTC